This entry lists 28 T cell receptor beta chains sequenced from one sample in a study of chemoradiotherapy in HPV16-positive cancers (dated by TCRdb to the early 2020s). The library relied on the immunoSEQ multiplex PCR assay. TCRdb limited this immuneACCESS table to in-frame rearrangements with V and J called. A share of clones is missing; checked studies link under half to unresolved V genes, and the rest is unexplained. The sample table holds about 32,000 clones, of which about 91% were seen once. The biggest ten clones account for 4.5% to 6% of the sample. Source: blood, taken from a patient who underwent chemoradiotherapy. Receptors were obtained from a human donor with HPV-associated anogenital cancer.

This clone was counted once. The V call is TRBV7-9, the J call TRBJ1-2; 8 bases align to TRBD1. From germline, CDR1 is SEHNR and CDR2 FQNEAQ (reference sequence). The V gene end was trimmed by 4 bases and the J gene end by 1 base; junction bases not matched to a gene: 8. CDR3 length: 16 amino acids. The CDR3 here is CASSSPGQGGNYGYTF. The DNA for the CDR3 is TGTGCCAGCAGCTCTCCTGGACAGGGAGGTAACTATGGCTACACCTTC.

This chain connects TRBV10-3 to TRBJ2-3; TRBD2 matches at 14 bases. CDR3 size: 14 residues. The germline V gene encodes CDR1 ENHRY and CDR2 SYGVKD. J was trimmed by 12 bases and V by 0 bases; bases with no gene match: 2. The CDR3: CAISESTSGRVQYF. CDR3 nucleotide sequence: TGTGCCATCAGTGAGTCGACTAGCGGGAGGGTTCAGTATTTT.

The genes are TRBV11-2 and TRBJ2-5, with 13 bases matching TRBD2. Judging by the DNA end, TRBJ2-7 fits better; the J call may be wrong. The CDR3 contains 17 residues. The germline V gene has CDR1 SGHAT and CDR2 FQNNGV. CDR3 loop: CASSLDIGLAGAYEQYF. CDR3 DNA sequence: TGTGCCAGCAGCTTAGATATCGGACTAGCGGGAGCATACGAGCAGTACTTC.

The chain carries TRBV29-1 and TRBJ1-1; 10 bases align to TRBD1. Germline CDR1 SQVTM, CDR2 ANQGSEA. J lost 2 bases, V lost 6 bases, and 9 bases had no gene match. This CDR3 comprises 15 residues. CDR3 nucleotide sequence: TGCAGCGTACCGGACAGGGGGGGTCTTAACACTGAAGCTTTCTTT. Its translation is CSVPDRGGLNTEAFF.

The gene calls are TRBV28 and TRBJ2-7; 9 nucleotides line up with TRBD2. Germline V gene data show CDR1 as MDHEN and CDR2 as SYDVKM. The trim removed 10 bases at V and 0 bases at J, leaving 4 bases unmatched. The CDR3 runs 13 residues. The CDR3 DNA reads as TGTGCCATCTTTAGCGGGAGCTCCTACGAGCAGTACTTC. This translates into CAIFSGSSYEQYF. The full variable domain, its missing parts supplied by reference TRBV28 and TRBJ2-7, is DVKVTQSSRYLVKRTGEKVFLECVQDMDHENMFWYRQDPGLGLRLIYFSYDVKMKEKGDIPEGYSVSREKKERFSLILESASTNQTSMYLCAIFSGSSYEQYFGPGTRLTVT.

This chain connects TRBV18 to TRBJ1-3, with a tentative D call TRBD1 (5 bases). The CDR3 is 15 amino acids. Per germline, CDR1 KGHSH and CDR2 LQKENI. Trimming removed 2 bases at V and 1 base at J, with 9 bases between. The CDR3 region is CASSPGAESGNTIYF. In nucleotides, the CDR3 is TGTGCCAGCTCACCAGGGGCAGAATCTGGAAACACCATATATTTT.

The chain carries TRBV11-3 and TRBJ2-3; 10 bases agree with TRBD2. This CDR3 region has 16 residues. V shed 1 base, J shed 2 bases, and the junction held 3 bases outside the gene matches. In germline, CDR1 is SGHNT, CDR2 YENEEA. Written as DNA, the CDR3 is TGTGCCAGCAGCTTAGGGACTAGCGGCAACACAGATACGCAGTATTTT. Protein sequence: CASSLGTSGNTDTQYF. Using reference TRBV11-3 and TRBJ2-3 for the parts outside the CDR3, the full variable domain is EAGVVQSPRYKIIEKKQPVAFWCNPISGHNTLYWYLQNLGQGPELLIRYENEEAVDDSQLPKDRFSAERLKGVDSTLKIQPAELGDSAVYLCASSLGTSGNTDTQYFGPGTRLTVL.

The chain has TRBV4-1 and TRBJ1-2; no definite D call. There are 12 residues in the CDR3. Germline assignment: CDR1 MGHRA and CDR2 YSYEKL. V lost 1 base to trimming and J lost 6 bases, with 6 bases between them. DNA for the CDR3: TGCGCCAGCAGCCAAGTTAGCGATGGCTACACCTTC. It encodes CASSQVSDGYTF.

The rearrangement joins TRBV5-1 to TRBJ2-7; either TRBD1 or TRBD2 may fit D (5 bases each). CDR3 length equals 12 residues. Trimming pared 5 bases from V and 7 bases from J, leaving 13 bases between. The V gene's germline CDR1 is SGHRS and CDR2 YFSETQ. The CDR3 spells CASRDGTGEQYF. The CDR3 DNA sequence: TGCGCCAGCAGGGATGGGACGGGAGAGCAGTACTTC.

This chain links TRBV18 with TRBJ2-1; tentative D call: TRBD2 (5 bases). This CDR3 comprises 13 residues. Germline-derived CDR1 and CDR2 are KGHSH and LQKENI. V lost 3 bases and J 7 bases, leaving 10 bases between the germline ends. Here the CDR3 DNA reads TGTGCCAGCTCACCGTCCGGGAAAAATGAGCAGTTCTTC. This translates into CASSPSGKNEQFF.

The V and J genes are TRBV13 and TRBJ2-3; either TRBD1 or TRBD2 may fit D (5 bases each). CDR3 length: 14 residues. Germline CDR1 is PRHDT and CDR2 is FYEKMQ (reference sequence). V was shortened by 7 bases and J by 7 bases, with 18 bases between the two germline ends. The CDR3 DNA follows: TGTGCCAGCATCCAAATAGGGGACGGGAATACGCAGTATTTT. Translating gives CASIQIGDGNTQYF.

The rearrangement joins TRBV18 to TRBJ2-3, with 10 bases matching TRBD2. The CDR3 length is 18 residues. Germline values: CDR1 KGHSH, CDR2 LQKENI. J was trimmed by 2 bases and V by 0 bases; bases with no gene match: 8. The CDR3 DNA sequence: TGTGCCAGCTCACCACCCGTGGGACTAGCGTCCTCCACAGATACGCAGTATTTT. It specifies CASSPPVGLASSTDTQYF.

This clone occurred a few times. V usage is TRBV15 and J usage is TRBJ2-3; tentative D call: TRBD1 (6 bases). The CDR3 length is 14 residues. V was shortened by 4 bases and J by 1 base, with 9 bases between the two germline ends. Germline loops: CDR1 LNHNV, CDR2 YYDKDF (reference sequence). The DNA for the CDR3 is TGTGCCACCAGCACCCGACAGGGCACAGATACGCAGTATTTT. Translating gives CATSTRQGTDTQYF.

The gene calls are TRBV28 and TRBJ1-6; 7 bases match TRBD1. Germline CDR1 is MDHEN and CDR2 is SYDVKM. V lost 3 bases, J lost 4 bases, and 3 bases stayed unmatched. The CDR3 is made up of 15 amino acids. CDR3 region: CASSFNRGYNSPLHF. The CDR3 DNA reads TGTGCCAGCAGTTTCAACAGGGGTTATAATTCACCCCTCCACTTT.

The rearrangement joins TRBV28 to TRBJ1-2; TRBD1 aligns across 7 bases. With 4 bases clipped from V and 2 bases from J, the junction kept 7 bases outside the gene matches. This CDR3 contains 15 residues. In germline, CDR1 is MDHEN, CDR2 SYDVKM. The CDR3 spells CASSSPRGQNYGYTF. The CDR3 DNA follows: TGTGCCAGCAGTTCCCCGAGGGGACAGAACTATGGCTACACCTTC.

V gene TRBV21-1 combines with J gene TRBJ2-7. TRBV21-1 is a documented pseudogene. The length of the CDR3 is 16 residues. The CDR3 spells CASSKGGRSLLDEQYF. CDR3 DNA sequence: TGTGCCAGCAGCAAAGGGGGAAGGAGCCTCCTTGACGAGCAGTACTTC.

The rearrangement links TRBV28 to TRBJ2-7; 7 bases agree with TRBD1. Germline values: CDR1 MDHEN, CDR2 SYDVKM. The ends lost 5 bases at V and 3 bases at J; junction bases unmatched: 10. The CDR3 has 15 amino acids. The CDR3 DNA follows: TGTGCCAGCAGTCCCGGGGACAGTGTTAACTACGAGCAGTACTTC. Its protein is CASSPGDSVNYEQYF.

The chain carries TRBV7-9 and TRBJ2-7, with 10 bases lining up with TRBD1. Germline V gene data show CDR1 as SEHNR and CDR2 as FQNEAQ (reference sequence). This CDR3 has 14 amino acids. V was pared by 4 bases and J by 5 bases, with 5 bases of the junction left unmatched. CDR3 DNA: TGTGCCAGCAGCTCTGGACAGGGGGAGGACGAGCAGTACTTC. Translated, it gives CASSSGQGEDEQYF.

The chain links TRBV6-1 to TRBJ1-5; perhaps TRBD1 as D (5 bases). This CDR3 contains 14 residues. V shed 6 bases and J shed 3 bases, with 12 bases lying between them. From germline, CDR1 is MNHNS and CDR2 SASEGT. CDR3 coding DNA: TGTGCCAGCAGGCCGGGGGTAGACAATCAGCCCCAGCATTTT. It specifies CASRPGVDNQPQHF.

The gene calls are TRBV11-2 and TRBJ1-4; D is perhaps TRBD1 (5 bases). The length of the CDR3 is 14 residues. V was cut by 6 bases and J by 2 bases, with 10 bases left in between. CDR1 and CDR2 from the germline V gene are SGHAT and FQNNGV. The CDR3 is CASRRGSTNEKLFF. In DNA, the CDR3 is TGTGCCAGCAGAAGGGGAAGCACTAATGAAAAACTGTTTTTT.

The chain links TRBV27 to TRBJ2-3; unclear D gene. The CDR3 has 15 residues. V was clipped by 5 bases and J by 0 bases, with 12 bases between them. The germline V gene encodes CDR1 MNHEY and CDR2 SMNVEV (reference sequence). The chain's CDR3 is CASSLYIKSTDTQYF. The DNA of the CDR3 is TGTGCCAGCAGTCTTTACATAAAAAGCACAGATACGCAGTATTTT.

The rearrangement links TRBV20-1 to TRBJ1-1; tentatively, D is TRBD1 (5 bases). Germline CDR1 DFQATT, CDR2 SNEGSKA (reference sequence). V was clipped by 5 bases and J by 11 bases, with 15 bases between them. This CDR3 region has 11 residues. The CDR3 sequence is CSASTGEGAFF. The CDR3 DNA sequence: TGCAGTGCTTCCACGGGAGAGGGGGCTTTCTTT.

This sequence joins TRBV13 and TRBJ1-2, with D perhaps matching TRBD1 (5 bases). CDR3 length: 18 amino acids. Germline CDR1 and CDR2: PRHDT and FYEKMQ (reference sequence). The ends were cut back, 0 bases at V and 3 bases at J, with 20 bases in the middle. In DNA, the CDR3 is TGTGCCAGCAGCTTAGGGTCCCCGGCATCAACAGGTTACTATGGCTACACCTTC. Encoded protein: CASSLGSPASTGYYGYTF.

This rearrangement joins TRBV19 to TRBJ2-1; D might be TRBD1 or TRBD2, each matching 5 bases. In germline, CDR1 is LNHDA, CDR2 SQIVND (reference sequence). This CDR3 has 14 amino acids. V was clipped by 5 bases and J by 4 bases, with 12 bases between them. The CDR3 region is CASSLPGPYNEQFF. Written as DNA, the CDR3 is TGTGCCAGTAGTTTACCGGGACCATACAATGAGCAGTTCTTC. Supplemented by reference TRBV19 and TRBJ2-1, the full variable domain reads DGGITQSPKYLFRKEGQNVTLSCEQNLNHDAMYWYRQDPGQGLRLIYYSQIVNDFQKGDIAEGYSVSREKKESFPLTVTSAQKNPTAFYLCASSLPGPYNEQFFGPGTRLTVL.

This sequence joins TRBV9 and TRBJ1-4; 8 positions match TRBD1. Germline trimming cut 4 bases from V and 12 bases from J; bases unmatched to any gene: 8. Germline assignment: CDR1 SGDLS and CDR2 YYNGEE. The CDR3 is 13 residues long. In DNA form, the CDR3 reads TGTGCCAGCAGCTCAATGAGGACAGGGCAACTGTTTTTT. Encoded protein: CASSSMRTGQLFF.

The chain recombines TRBV6-1 with TRBJ2-7; D not certain. CDR3 length: 12 amino acids. Trimming removed 3 bases from V and 7 bases from J, with 10 bases in between. Germline V lookup: CDR1 MNHNS, CDR2 SASEGT. The CDR3 coding sequence is TGTGCCAGCAGTGAGGCCGAACGGGAGCAGTACTTC. This gives the protein CASSEAEREQYF.

The chain employs TRBV5-4 and TRBJ2-2; D might be TRBD1 (5 bases). CDR3 length equals 14 residues. The V end lost 2 bases, the J end lost 1 base, and 6 bases lay between the germline ends. Germline-derived CDR1 and CDR2 are SGHNT and YYREEE (reference sequence). The DNA of the CDR3 is TGTGCCAGCAGCTTTACAGGGAACACCGGGGAGCTGTTTTTT. It encodes CASSFTGNTGELFF.

The gene calls are TRBV4-1 and TRBJ2-5; D is perhaps TRBD2 (6 bases). The germline gives CDR1 MGHRA, CDR2 YSYEKL. The germline V and J ends were trimmed by 3 bases and 1 base, with 12 bases remaining between them. The CDR3 sequence is 15 residues long. CDR3 sequence (DNA): TGCGCCAGCAGCCAGGGAGGACGCATCCAAGAGACCCAGTACTTC. It specifies CASSQGGRIQETQYF.